Sequencing of this T cell receptor beta chain was carried out in a study of tumor-infiltrating lymphocytes in primary liver carcinoma. Across the study: Each of the growths was stage T1-T3 N0M0, extending roughly 4 to 10 cm across.

Study results and limitations: Tumors had a top-250-clone fraction that was significantly higher than blood (p = 0.039).

A primer matching the constant region was used to make TCR beta cDNA from approximately 0.45 ug of total RNA. TCR beta libraries came from three nested multiplex PCR rounds using slightly modified ARM-PCR. Each of the first two PCR rounds ran about 9 cycles with TRBV1-TRBV30 forward and C-beta reverse primers. TCRdb itself ran the multiplex PCR reads through MiXCR, one entry per CDR3 protein. The sample lists over 45,000 distinct CDR3 sequences, about three quarters occurring once. As concerns this clonotype: The antigen is not known.

Germline V gene sequence: CDR1 SNHLY, CDR2 FYNNEI. The trim removed 5 bases at V and 2 bases at J, leaving 3 bases unmatched. The CDR3 runs 14 residues. Joint extraction of RNA and DNA used 20-30 mg of bulk tissue that was unsorted. Researchers took samples from five separate regions of each tumor. Tumor samples all exceeded 75% viable tumor cells. The sequencing sample was made of liver tumor tissue from sampling region 5. Subset in this sample: tumor region T5, tumor centre. This clonotype originated in a man aged 35 to 55 with primary liver carcinoma and hepatitis B virus infection. The chain joins TRBV2 to TRBJ2-7; 10 bases line up with TRBD2. The CDR3 protein is CASSRLAGPYEQYF. CDR3 in DNA: TGTGCCAGCAGTCGACTAGCGGGTCCCTACGAGCAGTACTTC.